The rows below give T cell receptor beta chains drawn from one sample of a study of cytomegalovirus exposure and HLA in healthy donors. Repertoires were generated with immunoSEQ multiplex PCR, while TCRdb's copy carries only in-frame clones and drops some. The repertoire includes 90,000 to 120,000 clones, 65% to 80% of them detected once, and 3% to 4% sits in the top ten. Sequenced material: PBMCs. The receptors were sampled from a woman in her 50s in good health and CMV-seropositive. Each CDR3 is given with its conserved first and last residue. D genes are given only for firm matches. Clone size appears in some rows only: once, few, many, or a class for an expanded clone.

few,TRBD1,TRBV19,TRBJ1-2,TGTGCCAGTAGCGCCGGGACAGGGACCTATGGCTACACCTTC,CASSAGTGTYGYTF
-,TRBD1,TRBV7-9,TRBJ2-7,TGTGCCAGCAGCTGGCCCCGGGACAGGGGAGCCTACGAGCAGTACTTC,CASSWPRDRGAYEQYF
once,-,TRBV19,TRBJ1-3,TGTGCCAGCCAACTTTTGGAGGCGAACACCATATATTTT,CASQLLEANTIYF
-,TRBD1,TRBV7-9,TRBJ1-2,TGTGCCAGCAGCAGTAAAGGAGTCAGGGGGACCTATGGCTACACCTTC,CASSSKGVRGTYGYTF
-,-,TRBV7-8,TRBJ2-2,TGTGCCAGCAGCTTACTGCGGTTGAACACCGGGGAGCTGTTTTTT,CASSLLRLNTGELFF
-,TRBD1,TRBV5-1,TRBJ1-4,TGCGCCAGCAGCCCCTTGTTGGGACAGGCAGGAGAAAAACTGTTTTTT,CASSPLLGQAGEKLFF
few,TRBD1,TRBV7-9,TRBJ1-2,TGTGCCAGCAGGGGGACAGGGGAAAATGGCTACACCTTC,CASRGTGENGYTF
once,-,TRBV7-6,TRBJ2-1,TGTGCCAGCAGCCCCGAAGGGGCGAGTTATGAGCAGTTCTTC,CASSPEGASYEQFF
-,-,TRBV14,TRBJ1-2,TGTGCCAGCAGGGGAGCTAACTATGGCTACACCTTC,CASRGANYGYTF
-,TRBD1,TRBV6-5,TRBJ2-2,TGTGCCAGCAGTTCCCCCAGGGGGTCTTGGACCGGGGAGCTGTTTTTT,CASSSPRGSWTGELFF
-,-,TRBV15,TRBJ2-1,TGTGCCACCAGCAGAGATCGCGGCGCTTCGTACGAGCAGTTCTTC,CATSRDRGASYEQFF
-,-,TRBV5-6,TRBJ1-1,TGTGCCAGCAGCTCTCAGGGCAACACTGAAGCTTTCTTT,CASSSQGNTEAFF
-,TRBD1,TRBV29-1,TRBJ2-1,TGCAGCGTTGAAGGGGGACAGGGGAGGATCTACAATGAGCAGTTCTTC,CSVEGGQGRIYNEQFF